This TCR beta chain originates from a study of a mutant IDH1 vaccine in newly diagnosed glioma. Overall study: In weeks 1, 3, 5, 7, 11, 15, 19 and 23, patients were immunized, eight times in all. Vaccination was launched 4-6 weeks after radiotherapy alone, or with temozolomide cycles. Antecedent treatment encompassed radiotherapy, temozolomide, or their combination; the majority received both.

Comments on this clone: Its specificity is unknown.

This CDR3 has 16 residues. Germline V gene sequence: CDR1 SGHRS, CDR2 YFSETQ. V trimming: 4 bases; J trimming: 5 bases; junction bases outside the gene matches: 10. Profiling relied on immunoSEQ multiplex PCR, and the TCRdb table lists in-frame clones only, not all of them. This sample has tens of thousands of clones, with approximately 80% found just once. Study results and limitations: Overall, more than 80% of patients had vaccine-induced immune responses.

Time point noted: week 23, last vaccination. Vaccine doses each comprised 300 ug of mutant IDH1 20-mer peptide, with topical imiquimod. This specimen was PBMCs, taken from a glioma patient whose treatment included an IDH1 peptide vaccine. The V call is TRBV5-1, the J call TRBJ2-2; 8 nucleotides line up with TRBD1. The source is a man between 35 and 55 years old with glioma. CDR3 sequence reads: CASSPKDRGLTGELFF. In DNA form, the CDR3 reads TGCGCCAGCAGCCCGAAAGACAGGGGTTTGACCGGGGAGCTGTTTTTT.